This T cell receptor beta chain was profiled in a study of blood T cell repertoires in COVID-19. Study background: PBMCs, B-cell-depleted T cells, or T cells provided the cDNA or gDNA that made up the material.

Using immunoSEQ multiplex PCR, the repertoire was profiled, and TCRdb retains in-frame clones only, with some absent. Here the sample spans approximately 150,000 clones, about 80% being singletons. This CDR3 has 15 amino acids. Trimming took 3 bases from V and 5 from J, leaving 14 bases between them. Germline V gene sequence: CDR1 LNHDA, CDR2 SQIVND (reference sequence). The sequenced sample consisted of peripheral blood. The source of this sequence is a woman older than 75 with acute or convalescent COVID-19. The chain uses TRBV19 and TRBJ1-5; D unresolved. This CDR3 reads CASSILYWADQPQHF. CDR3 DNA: TGTGCCAGTAGTATTTTGTACTGGGCCGATCAGCCCCAGCATTTT.